One sample yielded the 15 T cell receptor beta chains listed below, sequenced in a study of blood T cell dynamics during melanoma immunotherapy (dated by TCRdb to 2019 to 2021). The library was built by means of the immunoSEQ multiplex PCR assay. Imported from immuneACCESS, the table was reduced by TCRdb to in-frame sequences with V and J called. These copies leave out some clones; in studies compared against another copy, an unresolved V gene accounts for under half, and the cause of the remainder is not known. This sample holds about 16,000 clones; around 85% were observed only once. The ten most abundant clones make up approximately 8% of the sample. In light of the paper, this sample's time point label describes: week 3, after first cycle of checkpoint inhibitor. The sequences come from blood, collected from a patient treated with checkpoint blockade. Receptors were obtained from a human donor with melanoma.

The CDR3 sequence is CASSSQIATDEQYF. The CDR3 DNA reads TGTGCCAGCAGCTCACAAATAGCGACGGATGAGCAGTACTTC. The chain employs TRBV7-6 and TRBJ2-7; D perhaps matches TRBD2 (5 bases). CDR3 length equals 14 residues. Germline assignment: CDR1 SGHVS and CDR2 FNYEAQ. V was trimmed by 4 bases and J by 7 bases, leaving 17 bases between them.

The chain employs TRBV29-1 and TRBJ2-5; D tentatively reads TRBD1 or TRBD2 (5 bases each). Germline V lookup: CDR1 SQVTM, CDR2 ANQGSEA. V was shortened by 6 bases and J by 5 bases, with 16 bases between the two germline ends. CDR3 size: 13 residues. The CDR3 nucleotides read TGCAGCGTCGGAGGACGGGACCTTGAGACCCAGTACTTC. As protein: CSVGGRDLETQYF.

This chain joins TRBV28 and TRBJ1-4; perhaps TRBD1 as D (5 bases). CDR1 MDHEN and CDR2 SYDVKM come from the germline V gene. V was shortened by 6 bases and J by 7 bases, with 18 bases between the two germline ends. This CDR3 has 15 residues. The CDR3 DNA follows: TGTGCCAGCAGCACCCACGGGGGAAGCCTTGAAAAACTGTTTTTT. Translating gives CASSTHGGSLEKLFF.

Of note for this clone: At one boundary the junction diverges from the germline segment, which might be a read error. J is TRBJ1-2 and V is TRBV6-1, with a weak D call TRBD1 (6 bases). Germline V gene lookup returns CDR1 MNHNS and CDR2 SASEGT. The CDR3 is made up of 17 amino acids. CDR3 nucleotides: TGTGCCATCAGTGAGTCCAGTCAGGGGAGTTATGGACGGGGCTACACCTTC. This codes for CAISESSQGSYGRGYTF.

This chain joins TRBV27 and TRBJ2-7; a possible D gene is TRBD2 (6 bases). CDR3 size: 16 residues. Germline CDR1 and CDR2: MNHEY and SMNVEV (reference sequence). V lost 2 bases, J lost 6 bases, and 20 bases lay in between. CDR3 nucleotide sequence: TGTGCCAGCAGTTTAAAGGGCGCGGGACGACTGGGCGAGCAGTACTTC. Protein: CASSLKGAGRLGEQYF.

This clone was picked up a small number of times. The chain is built from TRBV27 and TRBJ1-1, with TRBD1 matching over 9 bases. There are 15 residues in the CDR3. V was pared by 0 bases and J by 5 bases, with 4 bases of the junction left unmatched. CDR1 and CDR2 from the germline V gene are MNHEY and SMNVEV (reference sequence). DNA for the CDR3: TGTGCCAGCAGTTTATCCAACAGGGGGCGGACTGAAGCTTTCTTT. Translation gives CASSLSNRGRTEAFF.

The chain has TRBV7-3 and TRBJ2-1; D perhaps matches TRBD1 (5 bases). Between the trimmed V and J ends, which lost 3 bases and 6 bases, there was a span of 15 bases. The CDR3 is 15 residues long. The germline gives CDR1 SGHTA, CDR2 FQGTGA. The CDR3 loop is CASSFGATKINEQFF. The CDR3 DNA is TGTGCCAGCAGCTTTGGGGCGACCAAAATCAATGAGCAGTTCTTC.

The CDR3 DNA sequence: TGTGCCTGGGGGCCCGGGCAGGGGGGATTTCAGCCCCAGCATTTT. Translating gives CAWGPGQGGFQPQHF. The gene calls are TRBV30 and TRBJ1-5, with TRBD1 matching over 7 bases. CDR1 GTSNPN and CDR2 SVGIG come from the germline V gene (reference sequence). With V trimmed by 5 bases and J by 6 bases, 13 bases remained unmatched. This CDR3 comprises 15 residues.

This chain joins TRBV7-2 and TRBJ1-1; D remains unclear. This CDR3 spans 15 amino acids. Deletions cut 1 base from V and 1 base from J, with 10 bases between. Per the germline V gene, CDR1 is SGHTA and CDR2 is FQGNSA. The CDR3 DNA follows: TGTGCCAGCAGCTTAGTTAGCCGTCAGAACACTGAAGCTTTCTTT. This gives the protein CASSLVSRQNTEAFF.

The chain recombines TRBV28 with TRBJ2-3; 7 bases are shared with TRBD2. Germline trimming cut 6 bases from V and 4 bases from J; bases unmatched to any gene: 13. Per the germline V gene, CDR1 is MDHEN and CDR2 is SYDVKM. The CDR3 runs 16 residues. DNA for the CDR3: TGTGCCAGCAGGCGGGGAGGGGCGGGAGAGGCAGATACGCAGTATTTT. As protein: CASRRGGAGEADTQYF.

The chain joins TRBV5-1 to TRBJ1-1; 7 nucleotides line up with TRBD1. The CDR3 runs 15 residues. Looked up from germline, CDR1 is SGHRS and CDR2 is YFSETQ. Trimming took 0 bases from V and 5 from J; bases not matched to a gene: 7. This CDR3 is CASSLDQGGLTEAFF. The CDR3 nucleotides read TGCGCCAGCAGCTTGGACCAGGGGGGCTTAACTGAAGCTTTCTTT.

This sequence joins TRBV18 and TRBJ2-7, with 7 bases fitting TRBD1. The germline V gene has CDR1 KGHSH and CDR2 LQKENI. V was clipped by 4 bases and J by 7 bases; unmatched bases: 13. The CDR3 runs to 15 residues. CDR3 protein: CASSHRTGHPGEQYF. DNA for the CDR3: TGTGCCAGCTCACATCGGACAGGACACCCGGGGGAGCAGTACTTC.

This clone occurred a few times. The V and J genes are TRBV19 and TRBJ1-1; D unclear. The ends were cut back, 4 bases at V and 10 bases at J, with 7 bases in the middle. Germline CDR1 reads LNHDA; CDR2 reads SQIVND (reference sequence). This CDR3 is 10 amino acids long. CDR3 coding DNA: TGTGCCAGTAGTACCTCCCTAGCTTTCTTT. Protein sequence: CASSTSLAFF.

The rearrangement links TRBV9 to TRBJ2-3; D tentatively fits TRBD1 or TRBD2 (5 bases each). V was trimmed by 3 bases and J by 5 bases, leaving 19 bases between them. The CDR3 length is 16 residues. Germline lookup yields CDR1 SGDLS and CDR2 YYNGEE. DNA of the CDR3: TGTGCCAGCAGCGCCTCAGCCGGGACGAAACTAGATACGCAGTATTTT. Translated, it gives CASSASAGTKLDTQYF.

This sequence joins TRBV7-9 and TRBJ2-7, with D perhaps assigned TRBD1 or TRBD2 (5 bases each). Looked up from germline, CDR1 is SEHNR and CDR2 is FQNEAQ (reference sequence). Trimming cost V 3 bases and J 3 bases, with 12 bases left between them. CDR3 size: 14 residues. Here the CDR3 DNA reads TGTGCCAGCAGCTTTCGGGACGGGCGCTACGAGCAGTACTTC. Translating gives CASSFRDGRYEQYF.